This TCR beta chain was profiled in a study of cytomegalovirus exposure and HLA in healthy donors. V dropped 5 bases and J dropped 5; count of bases not matched to a gene: 8. CDR1 is LNHNV and CDR2 is YYDKDF in the germline V gene (reference sequence). CDR3 length: 17 amino acids. The PCR employed 60 Vbeta primers together with 13 Jbeta primers. Clones were sequenced by immunoSEQ multiplex PCR, and TCRdb holds only the in-frame ones, with some missing. The data show roughly 140,000 clones, with approximately 79% seen just once and less than 1.5% held by the top ten. The chain employs TRBV15 and TRBJ2-5; 16 bases map to TRBD2. The sequence came from a female donor in good health and CMV-seronegative. Material for sequencing was PBMCs. Written as DNA, the CDR3 is TGTGCCACCAGCCCGGGACTAGCGGGAGGGCCTGAGGAGACCCAGTACTTC. Its translation is CATSPGLAGGPEETQYF.